These 20 T cell receptor beta chains were sequenced from one sample in a study of shared clonotypes between healthy human individuals. CD45RO-negative, CCR7-positively selected cells formed the naive CD8 fraction, excluding terminally differentiated effector memory CD45RA+ cells. Sequencing was performed with immunoSEQ multiplex PCR; in TCRdb, only in-frame clones are kept and a portion is missing. Among hundreds of thousands of clones listed, approximately 96% were seen once. Source material: naive CD8+ T cells sorted from blood. These receptors were collected from a woman in her 30s in good health.

This sequence joins TRBV5-6 and TRBJ1-3; TRBD1 might be the D (5 bases). The V gene lost 3 bases and the J gene lost 5 bases, with 18 bases spanning the gap. The CDR3 runs 16 residues. Germline CDR1 SGHDT, CDR2 YYEEEE. Here the CDR3 DNA reads TGTGCCAGCAGCTCCCAGGGTCCGGCCTTTAGAAACACCATATATTTT. Amino acids: CASSSQGPAFRNTIYF.

This chain joins TRBV27 and TRBJ1-3; perhaps TRBD1 as D (6 bases). The CDR3 contains 15 residues. Germline CDR1 is MNHEY and CDR2 is SMNVEV (reference sequence). V was pared by 2 bases and J by 0 bases, with 8 bases between. CDR3 sequence: CASSLTGSSGNTIYF. CDR3 DNA: TGTGCCAGCAGTTTAACAGGGTCCTCTGGAAACACCATATATTTT.

The rearrangement links TRBV27 to TRBJ2-7; 7 bases line up with TRBD1. This CDR3 has 14 residues. Germline values: CDR1 MNHEY, CDR2 SMNVEV (reference sequence). After removal of 6 bases from V and 0 bases from J, the junction contained 5 bases not matched to a gene. The CDR3 nucleotides are TGTGCCAGCAGGAGGGGGCCGCGCTCCTACGAGCAGTACTTC. This sequence encodes CASRRGPRSYEQYF.

V and J are TRBV5-6 and TRBJ2-7; D may be TRBD1 or TRBD2 (5 bases each). This CDR3 region has 14 residues. With 4 bases removed from V and 2 bases from J, the gap between germline ends came to 13 bases. Germline V gene lookup returns CDR1 SGHDT and CDR2 YYEEEE. CDR3 coding DNA: TGTGCCAGCAGCCAAGGGACGGAAACCTACGAGCAGTACTTC. Its protein product is CASSQGTETYEQYF. The full variable domain, completed using reference TRBV5-6 and TRBJ2-7, is DAGVTQSPTHLIKTRGQQVTLRCSPKSGHDTVSWYQQALGQGPQFIFQYYEEEERQRGNFPDRFSGHQFPNYSSELNVNALLLGDSALYLCASSQGTETYEQYFGPGTRLTVT.

The rearrangement uses TRBV10-3 and TRBJ1-2; no clear D gene. The CDR3 length is 13 residues. Deletions cut 4 bases from V and 5 bases from J, with 11 bases between. CDR1 and CDR2 (germline): ENHRY, SYGVKD. Written as DNA, the CDR3 is TGTGCCATCAGTGGGGTAGGGAATTATGGCTACACCTTC. This sequence encodes CAISGVGNYGYTF.

The sample holds one count of this clone. The chain links TRBV5-6 to TRBJ1-2; D unclear. CDR1 and CDR2 from the germline V gene are SGHDT and YYEEEE. The CDR3 loop spans 13 amino acids. The ends were cut back, 0 bases at V and 10 bases at J, with 13 bases in the middle. The CDR3 loop is CASSLEGRADYTF. In DNA form, the CDR3 reads TGTGCCAGCAGCTTGGAGGGTAGGGCTGACTACACCTTC. The entire variable domain, with the rest obtained from reference TRBV5-6 and TRBJ1-2, is as follows: DAGVTQSPTHLIKTRGQQVTLRCSPKSGHDTVSWYQQALGQGPQFIFQYYEEEERQRGNFPDRFSGHQFPNYSSELNVNALLLGDSALYLCASSLEGRADYTFGSGTRLTVV.

Comment on this clone: The same CDR3 is also encoded by other DNA sequences in this sample. This chain uses TRBV13 with TRBJ2-7; possibly TRBD2 for D (5 bases). The CDR3 extends over 14 amino acids. The germline gives CDR1 PRHDT, CDR2 FYEKMQ (reference sequence). The ends were cut back, 0 bases at V and 2 bases at J, with 8 bases in the middle. The CDR3 reads CASSLGLAAYEQYF. Here the CDR3 DNA reads TGTGCCAGCAGCTTAGGCCTAGCTGCCTACGAGCAGTACTTC.

The chain carries TRBV2 and TRBJ2-7; maybe TRBD1 (6 bases). The CDR3 totals 14 residues. Trimming cost V 2 bases and J 2 bases, with 10 bases left between them. CDR1 and CDR2 (germline): SNHLY, FYNNEI. CDR3 loop: CASSELGATYEQYF. CDR3 sequence (DNA): TGTGCCAGCAGTGAATTGGGGGCGACCTACGAGCAGTACTTC.

This chain connects TRBV10-2 to TRBJ1-1; 8 nucleotides agree with TRBD1. Germline CDR1 is WSHSY and CDR2 is SAAADI. The J segment lost 1 base and the V segment lost 4 bases, leaving 2 bases of the junction unmatched. The CDR3 runs 14 residues. CDR3 loop: CASSGGQANTEAFF. CDR3 DNA: TGCGCCAGCAGTGGGGGACAGGCGAACACTGAAGCTTTCTTT.

The chain employs TRBV11-2 and TRBJ2-3; weak D call: TRBD1 (5 bases). Germline CDR1 is SGHAT and CDR2 is FQNNGV. This CDR3 has 15 residues. Deletions cut 5 bases from V and 4 bases from J, with 16 bases between. The CDR3 spells CASSPDGWGADTQYF. DNA of the CDR3: TGTGCCAGCAGCCCCGATGGGTGGGGCGCAGATACGCAGTATTTT.

The chain joins TRBV5-6 to TRBJ2-1; D not resolved. The CDR3 covers 11 residues. Germline lookup yields CDR1 SGHDT and CDR2 YYEEEE. Trimming cost V 0 bases and J 10 bases, with 5 bases left between them. CDR3 DNA sequence: TGTGCCAGCAGCTTGGGTACAGAGCAGTTCTTC. It is translated as CASSLGTEQFF.

This chain uses TRBV6-5 with TRBJ2-2; D is unclear. Trimming removed 6 bases from V and 1 base from J, with 3 bases in between. The length of the CDR3 is 12 residues. Germline values: CDR1 MNHEY, CDR2 SVGAGI. CDR3 loop: CASSLNTGELFF. The CDR3 region has the DNA TGTGCCAGCAGCCTGAACACCGGGGAGCTGTTTTTT.

This chain uses TRBV6-5 with TRBJ2-7, with TRBD2 matching over 13 bases. With 2 bases clipped from V and 5 bases from J, the junction kept 6 bases outside the gene matches. This CDR3 region has 16 residues. The germline V gene encodes CDR1 MNHEY and CDR2 SVGAGI. For the CDR3, the DNA is TGTGCCAGCAGTTACCTACTAGCGGGAGGGCCGAACGAGCAGTACTTC. Translated, it gives CASSYLLAGGPNEQYF.

This clone showed up just a few times. J is TRBJ1-2 and V is TRBV27; D gene unclear. This CDR3 has 11 residues. V lost 4 bases, J lost 8 bases, and 8 bases lay in between. Germline CDR1 and CDR2: MNHEY and SMNVEV (reference sequence). The CDR3 DNA reads TGTGCCAGCAGTTCGGGTTGGGGCTACACCTTC. Translation: CASSSGWGYTF.

The chain combines TRBV2 with TRBJ1-6; D gene unclear. The CDR3 runs to 12 residues. Germline values: CDR1 SNHLY, CDR2 FYNNEI. Trimming stripped 3 bases from V and 10 bases from J, with 7 bases between. The CDR3 DNA sequence: TGTGCCAGCAGTGATGGTGGGTCACCCCTCCACTTT. This codes for CASSDGGSPLHF.

The chain recombines TRBV5-1 with TRBJ2-3; either TRBD1 or TRBD2 may supply D (5 bases each). Trimming left V 0 bases short and J 2 bases short, with 16 bases between. The CDR3 consists of 17 residues. Germline V CDR1 and CDR2: SGHRS, YFSETQ. CDR3 residues: CASSLVLTGGPTDTQYF. Written as DNA, the CDR3 is TGCGCCAGCAGCTTGGTATTAACAGGAGGACCCACAGATACGCAGTATTTT.

The V gene is TRBV13, the J gene TRBJ1-1; D gene uncertain. Germline loops: CDR1 PRHDT, CDR2 FYEKMQ (reference sequence). This CDR3 has 13 residues. The V and J ends lost 0 bases and 7 bases respectively, with 9 bases between them. CDR3 sequence: CASSLGRAIEAFF. CDR3 coding DNA: TGTGCCAGCAGCTTAGGTCGGGCAATTGAAGCTTTCTTT.

The chain uses TRBV28 and TRBJ2-3; 11 bases match TRBD2. V was pared by 5 bases and J by 4 bases, with 8 bases of the junction left unmatched. CDR3 length: 16 residues. From germline, CDR1 is MDHEN and CDR2 SYDVKM. The chain's CDR3 is CASSRVLAGDADTQYF. For the CDR3, the DNA is TGTGCCAGCAGTAGGGTACTAGCGGGAGACGCAGATACGCAGTATTTT.

The chain uses TRBV27 and TRBJ1-5; D is perhaps TRBD1 (5 bases). The CDR3 contains 17 residues. Germline CDR1 reads MNHEY; CDR2 reads SMNVEV (reference sequence). V was shortened by 6 bases and J by 7 bases, with 25 bases between the two germline ends. The CDR3 nucleotides are TGTGCCAGCAGCCCCCTTCCGGGACCTACTCGGGGGCAGCCCCAGCATTTT. Protein sequence: CASSPLPGPTRGQPQHF.

J is TRBJ2-1 and V is TRBV7-8; D uncertain. V dropped 4 bases and J dropped 8 bases, with 9 bases sitting between them. Germline V gene data show CDR1 as SGHVS and CDR2 as FQNEAQ. CDR3 length: 12 amino acids. DNA for the CDR3: TGTGCCAGCAGCTCCCATACGGATGAGCAGTTCTTC. It is translated as CASSSHTDEQFF.